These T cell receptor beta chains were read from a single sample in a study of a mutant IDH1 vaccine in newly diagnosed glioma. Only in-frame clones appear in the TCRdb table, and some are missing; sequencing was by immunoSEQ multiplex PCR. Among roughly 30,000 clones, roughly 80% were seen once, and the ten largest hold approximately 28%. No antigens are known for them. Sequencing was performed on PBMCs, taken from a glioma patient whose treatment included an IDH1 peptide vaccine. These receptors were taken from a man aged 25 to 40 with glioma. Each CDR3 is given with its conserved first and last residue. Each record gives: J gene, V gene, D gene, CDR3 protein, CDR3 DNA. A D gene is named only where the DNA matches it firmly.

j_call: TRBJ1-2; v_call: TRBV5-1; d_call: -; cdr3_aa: CASSLLAGAGNYGYTF; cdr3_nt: TGCGCCAGCAGCTTGTTGGCCGGGGCAGGGAACTATGGCTACACCTTC
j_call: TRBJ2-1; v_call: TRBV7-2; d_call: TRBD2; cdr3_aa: CASSGRGASYNEQFF; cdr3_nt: TGTGCCAGCAGTGGGCGGGGGGCCTCTTACAATGAGCAGTTCTTC
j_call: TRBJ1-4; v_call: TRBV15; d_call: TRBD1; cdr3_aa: CATSPRQGANEKLFF; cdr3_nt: TGTGCCACCAGCCCAAGACAGGGGGCAAATGAAAAACTGTTTTTT
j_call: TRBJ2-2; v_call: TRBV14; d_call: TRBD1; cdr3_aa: CASSRQGSAGELFF; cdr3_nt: TGTGCCAGCAGCCGACAGGGCTCGGCCGGGGAGCTGTTTTTT
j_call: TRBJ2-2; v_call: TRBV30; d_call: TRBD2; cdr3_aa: CAWRGTSGFTGELFF; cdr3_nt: TGTGCCTGGAGAGGGACTAGCGGATTCACCGGGGAGCTGTTTTTT
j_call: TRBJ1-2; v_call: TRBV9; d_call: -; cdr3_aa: CASSVASKVGDGYTF; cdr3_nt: TGTGCCAGCAGCGTAGCCTCAAAGGTGGGGGATGGCTACACCTTC
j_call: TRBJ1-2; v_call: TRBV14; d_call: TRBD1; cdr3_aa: CASSQTGQGTYGYTF; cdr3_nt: TGTGCCAGCAGCCAAACCGGACAGGGGACCTATGGCTACACCTTC
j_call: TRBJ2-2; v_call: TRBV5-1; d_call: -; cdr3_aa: CASSLGGENTGELFF; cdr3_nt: TGCGCCAGCAGCTTGGGCGGAGAGAACACCGGGGAGCTGTTTTTT
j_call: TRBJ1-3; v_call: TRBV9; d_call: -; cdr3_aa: CASSGAGLGHSGNTIYF; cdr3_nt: TGTGCCAGCAGCGGTGCCGGTCTCGGGCACTCTGGAAACACCATATATTTT
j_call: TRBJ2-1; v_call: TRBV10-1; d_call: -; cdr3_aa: CASAYGPNNEQFF; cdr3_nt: TGCGCCAGCGCTTACGGGCCCAACAATGAGCAGTTCTTC